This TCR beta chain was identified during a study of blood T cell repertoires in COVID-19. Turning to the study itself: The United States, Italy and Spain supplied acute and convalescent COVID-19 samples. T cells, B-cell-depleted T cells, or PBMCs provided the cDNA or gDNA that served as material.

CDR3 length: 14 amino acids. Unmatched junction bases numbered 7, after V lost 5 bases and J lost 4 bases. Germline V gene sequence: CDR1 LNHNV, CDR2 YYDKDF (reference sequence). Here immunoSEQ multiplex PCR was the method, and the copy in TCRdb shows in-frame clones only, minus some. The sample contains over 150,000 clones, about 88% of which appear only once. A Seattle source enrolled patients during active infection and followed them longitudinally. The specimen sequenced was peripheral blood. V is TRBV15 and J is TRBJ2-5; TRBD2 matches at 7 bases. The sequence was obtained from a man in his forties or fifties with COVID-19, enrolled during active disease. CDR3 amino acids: CATSPLGGRETQYF. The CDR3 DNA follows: TGTGCCACCAGCCCCCTGGGGGGGAGAGAGACCCAGTACTTC. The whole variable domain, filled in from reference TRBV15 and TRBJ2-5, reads DAMVIQNPRYQVTQFGKPVTLSCSQTLNHNVMYWYQQKSSQAPKLLFHYYDKDFNNEADTPDNFQSRRPNTSFCFLDIRSPGLGDTAMYLCATSPLGGRETQYFGPGTRLLVL.